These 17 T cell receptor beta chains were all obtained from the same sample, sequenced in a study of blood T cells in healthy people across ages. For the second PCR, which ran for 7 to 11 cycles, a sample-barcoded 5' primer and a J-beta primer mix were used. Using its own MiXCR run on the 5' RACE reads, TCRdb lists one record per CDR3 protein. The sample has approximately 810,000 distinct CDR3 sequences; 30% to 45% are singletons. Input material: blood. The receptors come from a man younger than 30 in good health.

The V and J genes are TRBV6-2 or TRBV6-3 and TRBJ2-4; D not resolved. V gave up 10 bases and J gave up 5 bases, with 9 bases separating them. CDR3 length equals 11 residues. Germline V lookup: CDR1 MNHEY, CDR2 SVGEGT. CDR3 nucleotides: TGTGCCACCGCCAAGGAAAACATTCAGTACTTC. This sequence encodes CATAKENIQYF.

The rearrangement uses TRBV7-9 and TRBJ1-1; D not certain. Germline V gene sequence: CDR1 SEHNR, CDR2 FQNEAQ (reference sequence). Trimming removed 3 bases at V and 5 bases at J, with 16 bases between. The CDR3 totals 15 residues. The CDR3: CASSLANARGTEAFF. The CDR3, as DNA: TGTGCCAGCAGCTTGGCAAATGCGCGGGGTACTGAAGCTTTCTTT. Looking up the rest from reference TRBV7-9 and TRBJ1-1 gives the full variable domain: DTGVSQNPRHKITKRGQNVTFRCDPISEHNRLYWYRQTLGQGPEFLTYFQNEAQLEKSRLLSDRFSAERPKGSFSTLEIQRTEQGDSAMYLCASSLANARGTEAFFGQGTRLTVV.

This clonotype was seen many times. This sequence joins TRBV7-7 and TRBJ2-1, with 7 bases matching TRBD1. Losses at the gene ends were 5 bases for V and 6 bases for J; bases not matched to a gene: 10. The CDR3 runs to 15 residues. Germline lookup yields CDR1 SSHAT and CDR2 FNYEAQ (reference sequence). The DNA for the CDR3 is TGTGCCAGCAGCCGAGGGACAGTGAGAGTCAATGAGCAGTTCTTC. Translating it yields CASSRGTVRVNEQFF.

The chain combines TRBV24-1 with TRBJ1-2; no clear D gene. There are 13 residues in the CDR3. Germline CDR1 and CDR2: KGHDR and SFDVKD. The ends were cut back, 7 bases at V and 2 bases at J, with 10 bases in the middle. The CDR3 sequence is CATSQTQNYGYTF. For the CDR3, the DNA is TGTGCCACCAGCCAGACACAAAACTATGGCTACACCTTC.

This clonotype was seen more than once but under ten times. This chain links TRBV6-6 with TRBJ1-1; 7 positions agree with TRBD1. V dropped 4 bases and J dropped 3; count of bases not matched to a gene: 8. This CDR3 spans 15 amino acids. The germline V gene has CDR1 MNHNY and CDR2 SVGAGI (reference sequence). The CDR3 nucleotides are TGTGCCAGCAGTTCGGGATGGACAGGACACACTGAAGCTTTCTTT. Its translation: CASSSGWTGHTEAFF.

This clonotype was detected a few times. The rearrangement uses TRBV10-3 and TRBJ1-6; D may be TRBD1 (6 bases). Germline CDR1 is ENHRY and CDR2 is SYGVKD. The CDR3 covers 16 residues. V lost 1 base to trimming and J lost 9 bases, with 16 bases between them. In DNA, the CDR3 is TGTGCCATCAGTGAGTACTCGAACAGGGAGGGTTCACCCCTCCACTTT. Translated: CAISEYSNREGSPLHF.

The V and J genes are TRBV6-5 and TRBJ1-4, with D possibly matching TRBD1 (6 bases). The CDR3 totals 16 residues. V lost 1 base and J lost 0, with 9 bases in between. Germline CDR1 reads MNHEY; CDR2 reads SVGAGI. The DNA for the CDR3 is TGTGCCAGCAGTTACTGGGGGGCAGCAACTAATGAAAAACTGTTTTTT. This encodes CASSYWGAATNEKLFF.

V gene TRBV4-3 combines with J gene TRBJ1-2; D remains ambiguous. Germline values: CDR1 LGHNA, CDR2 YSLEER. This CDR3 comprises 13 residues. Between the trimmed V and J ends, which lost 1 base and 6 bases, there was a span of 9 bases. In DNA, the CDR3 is TGCGCCAGCAGCCAAGGACGTGGGGATGGCTACACCTTC. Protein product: CASSQGRGDGYTF.

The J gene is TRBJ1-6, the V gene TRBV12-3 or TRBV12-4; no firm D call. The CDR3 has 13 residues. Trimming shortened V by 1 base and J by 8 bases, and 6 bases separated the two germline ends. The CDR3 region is CASSLVLDSPLHF. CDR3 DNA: TGTGCCAGCAGTTTAGTGCTCGATTCACCCCTCCACTTT.

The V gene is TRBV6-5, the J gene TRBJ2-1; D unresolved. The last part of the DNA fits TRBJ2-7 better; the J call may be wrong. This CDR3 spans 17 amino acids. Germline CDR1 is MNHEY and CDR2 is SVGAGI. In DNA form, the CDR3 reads TGTGCCAGCAGTTACTCGGAACGGGCTTGGTCCTACAATGAGCAGTACTTC. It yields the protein CASSYSERAWSYNEQYF.

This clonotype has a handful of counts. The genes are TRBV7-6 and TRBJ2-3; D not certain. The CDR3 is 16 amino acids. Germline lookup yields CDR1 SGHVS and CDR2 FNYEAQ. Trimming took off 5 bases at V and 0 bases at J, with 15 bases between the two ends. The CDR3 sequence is CASSPRSSSSTDTQYF. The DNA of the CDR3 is TGTGCCAGCAGCCCCAGGTCCTCCTCTAGCACAGATACGCAGTATTTT.

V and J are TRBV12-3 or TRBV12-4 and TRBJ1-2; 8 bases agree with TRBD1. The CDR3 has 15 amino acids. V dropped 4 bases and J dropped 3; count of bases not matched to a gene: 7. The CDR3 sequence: CASSSPGQGHYGYTF. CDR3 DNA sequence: TGTGCCAGCAGTTCCCCCGGACAGGGTCACTATGGCTACACCTTC.

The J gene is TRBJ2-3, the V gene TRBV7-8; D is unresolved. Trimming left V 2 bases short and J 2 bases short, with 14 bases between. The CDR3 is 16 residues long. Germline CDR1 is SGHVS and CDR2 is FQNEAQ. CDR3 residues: CASSLTAGANTDTQYF. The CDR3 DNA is TGTGCCAGCAGCTTAACCGCAGGAGCCAACACAGATACGCAGTATTTT.

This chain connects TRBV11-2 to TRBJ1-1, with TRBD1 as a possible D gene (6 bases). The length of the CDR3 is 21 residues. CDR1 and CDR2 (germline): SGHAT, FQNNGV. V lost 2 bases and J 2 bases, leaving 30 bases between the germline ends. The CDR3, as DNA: TGTGCCAGCAGCTTATCTCAAAGACTTGGGTTCAGGGGCGAGATAAACACTGAAGCTTTCTTT. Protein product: CASSLSQRLGFRGEINTEAFF.

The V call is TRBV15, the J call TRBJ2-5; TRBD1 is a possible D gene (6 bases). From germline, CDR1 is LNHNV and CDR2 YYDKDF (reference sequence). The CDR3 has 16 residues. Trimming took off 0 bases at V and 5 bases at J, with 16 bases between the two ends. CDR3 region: CATSRESARGGETQYF. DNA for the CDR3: TGTGCCACCAGCAGAGAATCCGCCAGGGGTGGGGAGACCCAGTACTTC.

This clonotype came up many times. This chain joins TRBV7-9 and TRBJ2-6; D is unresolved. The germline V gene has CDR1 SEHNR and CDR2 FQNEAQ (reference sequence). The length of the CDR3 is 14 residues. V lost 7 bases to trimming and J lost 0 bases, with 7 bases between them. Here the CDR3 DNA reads TGTGCCAGCACAAGTGTCTCTGGGGCCAACGTCCTGACTTTC. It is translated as CASTSVSGANVLTF.

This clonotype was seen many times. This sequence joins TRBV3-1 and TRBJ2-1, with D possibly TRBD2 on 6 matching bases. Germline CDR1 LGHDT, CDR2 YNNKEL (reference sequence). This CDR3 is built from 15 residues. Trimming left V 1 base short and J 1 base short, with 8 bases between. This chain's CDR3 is CASSQAGVSYNEQFF. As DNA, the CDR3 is TGTGCCAGCAGCCAAGCGGGGGTATCCTACAATGAGCAGTTCTTC.